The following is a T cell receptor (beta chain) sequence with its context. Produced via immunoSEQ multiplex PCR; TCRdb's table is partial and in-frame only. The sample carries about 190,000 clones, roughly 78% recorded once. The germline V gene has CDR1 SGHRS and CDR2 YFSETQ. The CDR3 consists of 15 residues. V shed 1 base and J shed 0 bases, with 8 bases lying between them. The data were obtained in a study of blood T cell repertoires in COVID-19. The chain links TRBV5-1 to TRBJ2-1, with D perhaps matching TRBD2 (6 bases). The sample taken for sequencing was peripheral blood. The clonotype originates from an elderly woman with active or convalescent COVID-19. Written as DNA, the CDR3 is TGCGCCAGCAGCTTGTCGACTAGCTCCTACAATGAGCAGTTCTTC. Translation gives CASSLSTSSYNEQFF.